This is a list of T cell receptor beta chains from one sample in a study of CD4 T cells in relation to SARS-CoV-2 and coronaviruses. Their antigens remain unidentified. Sequencing used immunoSEQ multiplex PCR; TCRdb keeps in-frame clones, though not all of them. The sample includes around 21,000 clones, about 66% seen only once; the top ten take around 10%. Input material: CD4+ T cells from PBMCs, cultured in vitro. The receptors stem from a human donor in good health. Both conserved end residues are part of each CDR3. The D gene is left open where the match is weak. Clone size is shown for a subset of rows, as once, few, many or a class of expanded clone.

d_call	v_call	clone_size	j_call	cdr3_nt	cdr3_aa
.	TRBV7-2	.	TRBJ2-2	TGTGCCAGCAGCTTATTGAGGGGGGAGCTGTTTTTT	CASSLLRGELFF
.	TRBV3-1/TRBV3-2	few	TRBJ1-2	TGTGCCAGCAGCCAACTTCCGGGCCCCTATGGCTACACCTTC	CASSQLPGPYGYTF
TRBD1	TRBV5-4	few	TRBJ1-2	TGTGCCAGCAGCTCAGGGACAGTCTATGGCTACACCTTC	CASSSGTVYGYTF
TRBD2	TRBV18	few	TRBJ2-7	TGTGCCAGCTCTCGGGGGGGGCAGGGGACCTACGAGCAGTACTTC	CASSRGGQGTYEQYF
.	TRBV5-6	.	TRBJ1-6	TGTGCCAGCAGCTTTTTAACGGGGGGTAATTCACCCCTCCACTTT	CASSFLTGGNSPLHF
TRBD2	TRBV20-1	.	TRBJ2-5	TGCAGTGCTAGTTTAGCGGGAGTACCAGAGACCCAGTACTTC	CSASLAGVPETQYF
.	TRBV9	.	TRBJ1-2	TGTGCCAGCAGCACCGGGACGGGGGTCCCCCGAGGCTACACCTTC	CASSTGTGVPRGYTF
.	TRBV4-3	.	TRBJ2-6	TGCGCCAGCAGCCAGCAGGAAAGCTCTGGGGCCAACGTCCTGACTTTC	CASSQQESSGANVLTF
.	TRBV10-3	few	TRBJ1-1	TGTGCCATCAATGGGGCCCGGGGGACTGAAGCTTTCTTT	CAINGARGTEAFF
TRBD2	TRBV6-1	.	TRBJ2-4	TGTGCCAGCAGTGAAGCTGCGGGAGGGGTGAACATTCAGTACTTC	CASSEAAGGVNIQYF
TRBD1	TRBV10-2	.	TRBJ1-1	TGCGCCAGCAGTGGACAGGGCGGGATCACTGAAGCTTTCTTT	CASSGQGGITEAFF
.	TRBV7-2	.	TRBJ2-3	TGTGCCAGCAGCTTACCGGCTAGCTTTGGCACAGATACGCAGTATTTT	CASSLPASFGTDTQYF
.	TRBV7-9	once	TRBJ2-3	TGTGCCAGCAGCCTCCTAGCGTTGGCCCCCACTGGGACGCAGTATTTT	CASSLLALAPTGTQYF
TRBD2	TRBV12-5	.	TRBJ2-1	TGTGCTAGTGCCCCTCGGGGTCTAGCGGGCAATGAGCAGTTCTTC	CASAPRGLAGNEQFF
.	TRBV11-2	.	TRBJ2-2	TGTGCCAGCAGCTTAGTCGGTGGTTTGGCCACCGGGGAGCTGTTTTTT	CASSLVGGLATGELFF
TRBD1	TRBV13	.	TRBJ1-2	TGTGCCAGCAGCGTTTGGACAGGGGATAACTATGGCTACACCTTC	CASSVWTGDNYGYTF
TRBD1	TRBV7-9	few	TRBJ1-6	TGTGCCAGCAGCTCGGGGACAGGGAGCGGTTCACCCCTCCACTTT	CASSSGTGSGSPLHF
.	TRBV18	.	TRBJ1-1	TGTGCCAGCTCAACCGGACAAAACACTGAAGCTTTCTTT	CASSTGQNTEAFF
TRBD2	TRBV3-1/TRBV3-2	.	TRBJ2-1	TGTGCCAGCAGCCAAACTATGGGGCTAGCGGGGAATGAGCAGTTCTTC	CASSQTMGLAGNEQFF
.	TRBV21-1	few	TRBJ1-4	TGTGCCAGCAGCAAAAGTACAGTTAGAGAAAAACTGTTTTTT	CASSKSTVREKLFF
.	TRBV19	.	TRBJ1-6	TGTGCCAGTAGTCCTCAGCGACCACCCCTCCACTTT	CASSPQRPPLHF
.	TRBV6-5	.	TRBJ1-3	TGTGCCAGCAGTTACTCCGGGCCGCGCTCTGGAAACACCATATATTTT	CASSYSGPRSGNTIYF
.	TRBV7-2	.	TRBJ1-1	TGTGCCAGCAGCTTAGTGAGACAAGGAGCTTTCTTT	CASSLVRQGAFF
.	TRBV7-2	once	TRBJ1-3	TGTGCCAGCAGCTTTGCAGGGAGGGAAAGGAACACCATATATTTT	CASSFAGRERNTIYF
TRBD2	TRBV7-2	.	TRBJ2-7	TGTGCCAGCAGCCTCTGGACTAGCGGGTGGTACGAGCAGTACTTC	CASSLWTSGWYEQYF
.	TRBV28	few	TRBJ1-3	TGTGCCAGCAGTTTCACCATTCCCTCTGGAAACACCATATATTTT	CASSFTIPSGNTIYF
.	TRBV13	.	TRBJ2-3	TGTGCCAGCAGCTTAGCAGTGTCTAGCACAGATACGCAGTATTTT	CASSLAVSSTDTQYF
.	TRBV6-2/TRBV6-3	.	TRBJ2-5	TGTGCCAGCAGTGACGGGACACTCGATCAAGAGACCCAGTACTTC	CASSDGTLDQETQYF
.	TRBV4-3	few	TRBJ2-1	TGCGCCAGCAGCCAAGAGGACGCGCGTGGGAGGTCCTTTTCCAATGAGCAGTTCTTC	CASSQEDARGRSFSNEQFF
.	TRBV19	.	TRBJ1-4	TGTGCCAGTAGTATTCCCAGGGGTGGTGAAAAACTGTTTTTT	CASSIPRGGEKLFF
.	TRBV19	.	TRBJ2-6	TGTGCCAGTCGGGACTTGCAGCTCTCTGGGGCCAACGTCCTGACTTTC	CASRDLQLSGANVLTF
.	TRBV10-3	once	TRBJ2-1	TGTGCCATCAGTGAGTCGCCAGCGGTAGGGCAGTTCTTC	CAISESPAVGQFF
.	TRBV6-2/TRBV6-3	.	TRBJ1-2	TGTGCCAGCAGTTACCCCGGACCCGATCGGGGTGGCTACACCTTC	CASSYPGPDRGGYTF
.	TRBV7-8	.	TRBJ1-3	TGTGCCAGCACCCAGGTTGGGGGTCCCGGGGGCACCATATATTTT	CASTQVGGPGGTIYF
.	TRBV6-5	.	TRBJ1-5	TGTGCCAGCAGTTACTCTGCCCGGCACAATCAGCCCCAGCATTTT	CASSYSARHNQPQHF
TRBD1	TRBV5-5	few	TRBJ1-4	TGTGCCAGCAGCTTAACCGGGACAGGGAATGAAAAACTGTTTTTT	CASSLTGTGNEKLFF
TRBD1	TRBV6-5	.	TRBJ1-6	TGTGCCAGCATCGACAGGGGGCATTCACCCCTCCACTTT	CASIDRGHSPLHF
.	TRBV25-1	.	TRBJ1-2	TGTGCCAGCAGGGAGGGGACGGCGAACTATGGCTACACCTTC	CASREGTANYGYTF
.	TRBV4-1	few	TRBJ1-1	TGCGCCAGCAGCCAAAGGACGGAAGGTACTGAAGCTTTCTTT	CASSQRTEGTEAFF
.	TRBV7-3	few	TRBJ2-5	TGTGCCAGCAGCTTAAGGGAGGGGGAGAACCAGTACTTC	CASSLREGENQYF
.	TRBV19	.	TRBJ2-2	TGTGCCACCTCCGAACAGGTAGACACCGGGGAGCTGTTTTTT	CATSEQVDTGELFF
TRBD2	TRBV6-6	.	TRBJ2-7	TGTGCCAGCAGTTACTCTGGGCGGGAGGGCGGGTTC	CASSYSGREGGF
TRBD1	TRBV3-1/TRBV3-2	.	TRBJ1-3	TGTGCCAGCAGCCAAATGAAAACAGGGGGCGCAAACACCATATATTTT	CASSQMKTGGANTIYF
.	TRBV7-9	.	TRBJ2-7	TGTGCCAGCAGCCCGGGGTGGGGCGAGCAGTACTTC	CASSPGWGEQYF
.	TRBV5-1	.	TRBJ2-7	TGCGCCAGCAGCTTTGGTGACTACGAGCAGTACTTC	CASSFGDYEQYF
.	TRBV7-2	.	TRBJ1-6	TGTGCCAGCAGCTCCCCCCCGGGAACCCTCCACTTT	CASSSPPGTLHF
TRBD1	TRBV19	.	TRBJ1-5	TGTGCCACCTCCGGGACAGGGGTCTATCAGCCCCAGCATTTT	CATSGTGVYQPQHF
TRBD1	TRBV6-2/TRBV6-3	.	TRBJ1-5	TGTGCCAGCAGTTACCGGACAGGCGGTCAGCCCCAGCATTTT	CASSYRTGGQPQHF
.	TRBV7-2	.	TRBJ2-1	TGTGCCAGCAGCCCAGGGTCCTACAATGAGCAGTTCTTC	CASSPGSYNEQFF
.	TRBV3-1/TRBV3-2	few	TRBJ1-6	TGTGCCAGCAGCCATAGAACTACAGGGAGTAATTCACCCCTCCACTTT	CASSHRTTGSNSPLHF
.	TRBV11-3	.	TRBJ2-7	TGTGCCAGCAGCTTAGGAGGGGCCTCCTACGAGCAGTACTTC	CASSLGGASYEQYF
.	TRBV6-6	.	TRBJ1-1	TGTGCCAGCAGTTACTCGAGTGGGGAAGCTTTCTTT	CASSYSSGEAFF
.	TRBV19	.	TRBJ2-2	TGTGCCAGTAGCGAGATAGGGGCGAACACCGGGGAGCTGTTTTTT	CASSEIGANTGELFF
TRBD2	TRBV3-1/TRBV3-2	.	TRBJ2-4	TGTGCCAGCAGCCGAGAGACTAGCGGGGGGAGCATTCAGTACTTC	CASSRETSGGSIQYF
.	TRBV20-1	.	TRBJ2-4	TGCAGTGCTGGCCATAACATTCAGTACTTC	CSAGHNIQYF
.	TRBV10-3	.	TRBJ2-1	TGTGCCATCAGCGAGAGGGCCGCGGGGACATACAATGAGCAGTTCTTC	CAISERAAGTYNEQFF
.	TRBV29-1	few	TRBJ2-2	TGCAGCGTTGGCGCCTACAGTAACACCGGGGAGCTGTTTTTT	CSVGAYSNTGELFF